The T cell receptor beta chain described here comes from a study of cytomegalovirus exposure and HLA in healthy donors. The overall study: The approximately 120 validation repertoires and the 666 first-cohort repertoires shared a platform, a later analysis reported.

Separation from the roughly 690-subject first cohort characterized the roughly 120-subject validation cohort, to which the donors belonged. Clones were read by immunoSEQ multiplex PCR, and TCRdb kept only the in-frame ones, dropping some. Here the sample spans about 130,000 clones, 82% being singletons. The CDR3 covers 13 residues. CDR1 is KGHSH and CDR2 is LQKENI in the germline V gene. Trimming took off 3 bases at V and 5 bases at J, with 8 bases between the two ends. This receptor was taken from a man aged 25-45 years in good health and CMV-seropositive. The rearrangement joins TRBV18 to TRBJ2-1; D is perhaps TRBD1 (5 bases). The sequenced material came from PBMCs. The CDR3 protein is CASSPSGNNEQFF. The DNA of the CDR3 is TGTGCCAGCTCACCGTCAGGGAACAATGAGCAGTTCTTC. Combining the CDR3 with reference TRBV18 and TRBJ2-1 gives the whole variable domain NAGVMQNPRHLVRRRGQEARLRCSPMKGHSHVYWYRQLPEEGLKFMVYLQKENIIDESGMPKERFSAEFPKEGPSILRIQQVVRGDSAAYFCASSPSGNNEQFFGPGTRLTVL.